Presented here are 10 T cell receptor beta chains from one specimen sequenced in a study of shared clonotypes between healthy human individuals. TCRdb's table, derived via immunoSEQ multiplex PCR, lists solely in-frame clones and lacks some. The table has around 2.5 million clones, 80% to 95% seen once. Material: naive CD4+ T cells from PBMCs. Subset reported: CD45RA+ positively selected. These receptor sequences come from a man younger than 30 in good health. Some clones in this sample may be carry-over from other donors' samples.

The CDR3 DNA is TGTGCCAGCAGCTTGGGGATCCTCCGGGCAGGAAACACCATATATTTT. Translated, it gives CASSLGILRAGNTIYF. V is TRBV7-2 and J is TRBJ1-3; D gene unclear. CDR1 is SGHTA, CDR2 FQGNSA, per germline. The CDR3 contains 16 residues. V lost 3 bases and J 4 bases, leaving 16 bases between the germline ends.

In regard to this clone: The sample carries other DNA sequences with the same CDR3. The gene calls are TRBV7-2 and TRBJ2-5, with D unresolved. Looked up from germline, CDR1 is SGHTA and CDR2 is FQGNSA. The V and J ends lost 5 bases and 5 bases respectively, with 12 bases between them. The CDR3 covers 13 residues. The CDR3 is CASSRAWGETQYF. CDR3 DNA: TGTGCCAGCAGCCGTGCCTGGGGTGAGACCCAGTACTTC. The variable domain in full, completed from reference TRBV7-2 and TRBJ2-5, reads GAGVSQSPSNKVTEKGKDVELRCDPISGHTALYWYRQSLGQGLEFLIYFQGNSAPDKSGLPSDRFSAERTGGSVSTLTIQRTQQEDSAVYLCASSRAWGETQYFGPGTRLLVL.

The chain recombines TRBV28 with TRBJ1-2, with TRBD1 identical over 11 bases. The germline V gene has CDR1 MDHEN and CDR2 SYDVKM. The CDR3 length is 14 residues. V was clipped by 4 bases and J by 8 bases; unmatched bases: 6. The CDR3 nucleotides are TGTGCCAGCAGTTCCGGACAGGGGGCTTTGGGCTACACCTTC. Amino acids: CASSSGQGALGYTF.

V is TRBV6-6 and J is TRBJ2-7; D possibly uses TRBD1 or TRBD2 (5 bases each). This CDR3 comprises 14 residues. Deletions cut 6 bases from V and 3 bases from J, with 15 bases between. CDR1 and CDR2 (germline): MNHNY, SVGAGI (reference sequence). CDR3 protein: CASSLMGPNYEQYF. CDR3 nucleotide sequence: TGTGCCAGCAGCCTAATGGGACCGAACTACGAGCAGTACTTC.

This sequence joins TRBV5-6 and TRBJ2-7; D is possibly TRBD1 (5 bases). With 3 bases removed from V and 5 bases from J, the gap between germline ends came to 18 bases. The CDR3 contains 15 residues. Germline V gives CDR1 SGHDT, CDR2 YYEEEE. The CDR3 DNA reads TGTGCCAGCAGCTCGCCGTTGATGGGGCTCAACGAGCAGTACTTC. Amino acid sequence: CASSSPLMGLNEQYF.

This clone was seen once. The chain is built from TRBV5-1 and TRBJ1-2; TRBD1 matches at 10 bases. Trimming removed 3 bases from V and 4 bases from J; junction bases left unmatched: 6. The CDR3 consists of 15 residues. From germline, CDR1 is SGHRS and CDR2 YFSETQ. This CDR3 reads CASSSRDRGGYGYTF. CDR3 DNA: TGCGCCAGCAGCTCCCGGGACAGGGGCGGCTATGGCTACACCTTC.

The chain combines TRBV10-1 with TRBJ2-7; 10 bases agree with TRBD2. Germline values: CDR1 WNHNN, CDR2 SYGVQD (reference sequence). The CDR3 runs to 15 residues. Unmatched junction bases numbered 9, after V lost 6 bases and J lost 4 bases. Here the CDR3 DNA reads TGCGCCAGCAGGGACAGGGATAGCGGGAGGTACGAGCAGTACTTC. Amino acid sequence: CASRDRDSGRYEQYF.

This chain joins TRBV5-1 and TRBJ2-1, with TRBD2 as a possible D gene (5 bases). Trimming stripped 6 bases from V and 0 bases from J, with 13 bases between. Germline V gene sequence: CDR1 SGHRS, CDR2 YFSETQ. The CDR3 loop spans 15 amino acids. The CDR3 sequence is CASTRTGSSYNEQFF. CDR3 bases: TGCGCCAGCACTCGAACGGGAAGCTCCTACAATGAGCAGTTCTTC.

V and J are TRBV19 and TRBJ2-7, with D perhaps TRBD2 (5 bases). The V end was cut by 3 bases, the J end by 2 bases, with 8 bases between. CDR3 size: 13 residues. Germline CDR1 and CDR2: LNHDA and SQIVND (reference sequence). The DNA of the CDR3 is TGTGCCAGTAGTATCTCGGGAACCTACGAGCAGTACTTC. Amino acids: CASSISGTYEQYF.

The chain couples TRBV5-6 to TRBJ1-1, with unresolved D. Trimming took off 4 bases at V and 5 bases at J, with 18 bases between the two ends. Looked up from germline, CDR1 is SGHDT and CDR2 is YYEEEE. CDR3 length equals 15 residues. The CDR3 loop is CASSPGLSLGTEAFF. The CDR3 nucleotides read TGTGCCAGCAGCCCCGGTCTTTCTCTTGGGACTGAAGCTTTCTTT.